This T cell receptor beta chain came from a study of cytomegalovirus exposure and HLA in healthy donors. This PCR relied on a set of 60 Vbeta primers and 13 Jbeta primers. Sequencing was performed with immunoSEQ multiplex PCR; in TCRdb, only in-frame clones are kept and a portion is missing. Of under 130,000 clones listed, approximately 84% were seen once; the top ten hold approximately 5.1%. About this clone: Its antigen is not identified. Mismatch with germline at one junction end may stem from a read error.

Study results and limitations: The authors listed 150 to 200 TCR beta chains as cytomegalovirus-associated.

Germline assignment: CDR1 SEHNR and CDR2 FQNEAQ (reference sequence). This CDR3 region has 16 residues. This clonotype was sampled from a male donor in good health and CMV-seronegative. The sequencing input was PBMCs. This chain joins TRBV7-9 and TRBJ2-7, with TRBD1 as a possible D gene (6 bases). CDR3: CSSSQTPGHISYEQYF. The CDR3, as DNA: TGTTCCAGCAGCCAAACCCCGGGACACATCTCCTACGAGCAGTACTTC. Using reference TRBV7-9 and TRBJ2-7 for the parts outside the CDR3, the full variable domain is DTGVSQNPRHKITKRGQNVTFRCDPISEHNRLYWYRQTLGQGPEFLTYFQNEAQLEKSRLLSDRFSAERPKGSFSTLEIQRTEQGDSAMYLCSSSQTPGHISYEQYFGPGTRLTVT.